This TCR beta chain was identified in a study of blood T cell repertoires in COVID-19. Across the whole study: The United States, Italy and Spain were the sources of the acute and convalescent COVID-19 samples. Nucleic acid was either cDNA or gDNA, and it came from T cells, B-cell-depleted T cells, or PBMCs.

Authors' analysis steps: Amplification from reference gene primers served as the basis for estimated nucleated cell counts. Generated by immunoSEQ multiplex PCR, the TCRdb table keeps only in-frame clones and is missing some. The DNA gave D and trimming, while V, J and clone size come from that table. The table has more than 250,000 clones, more than 75% seen once. Trimming removed 0 bases from V and 3 bases from J, with 17 bases in between. This CDR3 is 17 amino acids long. CDR1 is SEHNR and CDR2 is FQNEAQ in the germline V gene (reference sequence). The V call is TRBV7-9, the J call TRBJ1-1; perhaps TRBD1 as D (5 bases). This sequence was found in a woman between 25 and 40 years old who had recovered from COVID-19. The source material was peripheral blood. CDR3 amino acids: CASSLAGQDYSYTEAFF. Here the CDR3 DNA reads TGTGCCAGCAGCTTAGCGGGGCAGGACTACTCCTACACTGAAGCTTTCTTT.